The TCR beta chain under discussion was sequenced for a study of CD8+CD57+ T cells in acquired aplastic anemia. Patients included in sequencing had previously demonstrated CD8+CD57+ cell expansion by flow cytometry. Profiles of TCR beta VDJ and CDR3 were generated from a genomic DNA template. MiXCR was run by TCRdb on the reads, yielding one entry per CDR3 protein. In the table there are around 180,000 distinct CDR3 sequences, less than 60% of which are singletons. This clonotype was detected once. Sequenced sample: sorted CD4+, CD8+, or CD8+CD57+ T cells (not recorded which) from PBMCs. The sequence was collected from a human donor with aplastic anemia.

CDR3 residues: CATSRKGSNEKLFF. The CDR3 bases are TGTGCCACCAGCAGGAAGGGAAGTAATGAAAAACTGTTTTTT. V usage is TRBV15 and J usage is TRBJ1-4, with D uncertain. Per the germline V gene, CDR1 is LNHNV and CDR2 is YYDKDF (reference sequence). The length of the CDR3 is 14 residues. Deletions cut 3 bases from V and 4 bases from J, with 9 bases between.